The clone carrying this TCR beta chain has only a few counts. Its antigen is not identified. A single record per CDR3 protein comes from TCRdb applying MiXCR to the reads. This sample has 350,000 to 450,000 distinct CDR3 sequences; about a sixth occur once, and the top ten carry approximately 8%. These data belong to a study of T cell repertoires in cytomegalovirus infection. Study background: From public TCR beta signatures came an indication of both CMV infection and matching HLA type.

Unmatched junction bases numbered 7, after V lost 5 bases and J lost 7 bases. There are 14 residues in the CDR3. CDR1 MNHEY and CDR2 SMNVEV come from the germline V gene (reference sequence). Findings and caveats of the study: The ex vivo response showed dominance by HLA-C-restricted CMV-specific TCR beta clonotypes.

The gene calls are TRBV27 and TRBJ1-2; 10 bases fit TRBD1. The receptor comes from a human donor in good health (CMV status not recorded). Some clones in this sample may be carry-over from other donors' samples. Sequencing was done on a sample of PBMCs. CDR3 coding DNA: TGTGCCAGCAGTCCGGGACAGGGGACTGTTGGCTACACCTTC. Amino acid sequence: CASSPGQGTVGYTF.